Described below is a single T cell receptor beta chain sequence and its context. Its matching antigen is unknown. The primer mix had 60 Vbeta and 13 Jbeta primers. This table comes from immunoSEQ multiplex PCR, and its TCRdb copy is limited to in-frame clones, with some not included. The sample lists 200,000 to 250,000 clones, more than 60% occurring once. These data belong to a study of cytomegalovirus exposure and HLA in healthy donors. Study context: T cells numbering about 200 million yielded around 120 million unique TCR beta sequences in an earlier analysis.

Trimming took 3 bases from V and 5 from J; bases not matched to a gene: 11. The CDR3 contains 17 residues. Germline V gives CDR1 WNHNN, CDR2 SYGVQD (reference sequence). Study-level points and caveats: Some segments of the V type, notably TRBV6-2 and TRBV6-3, were excluded as indistinguishable. Reports indicated that the classifier achieved high specificity and sensitivity in diagnosing cytomegalovirus status. Association with HLA alleles at 0.05 false discovery rate was found for 16,951 TCR beta sequences in a later analysis.

The chain links TRBV10-1 to TRBJ2-1; 9 bases align to TRBD2. The sequenced sample was PBMCs. This receptor was identified in a girl aged 2-10 years in good health and CMV-seronegative. The CDR3 loop is CASSDGGGGFEHNEQFF. CDR3 coding DNA: TGCGCCAGCAGTGACGGCGGGGGGGGATTTGAACACAATGAGCAGTTCTTC.